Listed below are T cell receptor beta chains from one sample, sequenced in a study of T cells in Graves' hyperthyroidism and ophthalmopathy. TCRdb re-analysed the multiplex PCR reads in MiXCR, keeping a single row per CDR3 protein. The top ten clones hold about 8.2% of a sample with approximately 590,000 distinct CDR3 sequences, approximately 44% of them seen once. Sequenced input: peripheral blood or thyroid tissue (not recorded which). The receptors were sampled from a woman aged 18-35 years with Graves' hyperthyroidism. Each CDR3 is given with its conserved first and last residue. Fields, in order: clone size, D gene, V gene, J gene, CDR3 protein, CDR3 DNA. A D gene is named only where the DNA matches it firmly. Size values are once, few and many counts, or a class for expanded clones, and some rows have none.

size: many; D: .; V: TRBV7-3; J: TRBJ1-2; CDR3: CASSQLVGPANYGYTF; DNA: TGTGCCAGCAGCCAACTAGTCGGCCCTGCTAACTATGGCTACACCTTC
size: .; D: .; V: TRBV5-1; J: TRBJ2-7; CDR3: CASSPGQGGNTYEQYF; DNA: TGCGCCAGCAGCCCCGGACAGGGAGGGAACACCTACGAGCAGTACTTC
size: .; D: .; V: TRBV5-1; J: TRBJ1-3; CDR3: CASSPTDIGNTIYF; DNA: TGCGCCAGCAGCCCGACAGATATTGGAAACACCATATATTTT
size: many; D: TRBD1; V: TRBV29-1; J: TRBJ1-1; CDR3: CSVGTGGAGDEAFF; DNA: TGCAGCGTAGGAACAGGGGGCGCTGGGGACGAAGCTTTCTTT
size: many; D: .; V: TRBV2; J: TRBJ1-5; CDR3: CASSYGSNQPQHF; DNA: TGTGCCAGTAGTTACGGAAGCAATCAGCCCCAGCATTTT
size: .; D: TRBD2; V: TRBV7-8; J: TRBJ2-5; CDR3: CASTPLARLAVETQYF; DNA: TGTGCCAGCACCCCCCTGGCCAGGCTAGCGGTAGAGACCCAGTACTTC
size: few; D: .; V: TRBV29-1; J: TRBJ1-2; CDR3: CSAGAGYTF; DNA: TGCAGCGCAGGGGCTGGCTACACCTTC
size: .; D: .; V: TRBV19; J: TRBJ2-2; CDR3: CASSRPGADTGELFF; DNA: TGTGCCAGTAGCCGTCCGGGAGCTGACACCGGGGAGCTGTTTTTT
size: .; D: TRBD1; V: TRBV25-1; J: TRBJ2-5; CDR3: CASSVVTGGQETQYF; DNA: TGTGCCAGCAGTGTCGTAACAGGGGGCCAAGAGACCCAGTACTTC
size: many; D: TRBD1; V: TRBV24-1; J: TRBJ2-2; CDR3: CATSDPPGQGSNTGELFF; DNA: TGTGCCACCAGTGATCCGCCGGGACAGGGGTCGAACACCGGGGAGCTGTTTTTT
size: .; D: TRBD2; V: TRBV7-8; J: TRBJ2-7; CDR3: CASSLGTSGRQFYEQYF; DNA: TGTGCCAGCAGCCTAGGGACTAGCGGGAGACAATTCTACGAGCAGTACTTC
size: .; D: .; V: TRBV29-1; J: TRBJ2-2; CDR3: CSVEDRVRGRNTGELFF; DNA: TGCAGCGTTGAAGATCGGGTCCGGGGGCGGAACACCGGGGAGCTGTTTTTT
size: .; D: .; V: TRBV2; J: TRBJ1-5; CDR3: CASSEDRGNQPQHF; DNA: TGTGCCAGCAGCGAGGACAGAGGGAATCAGCCCCAGCATTTT
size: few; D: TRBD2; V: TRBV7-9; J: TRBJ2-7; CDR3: CASSLELAGQEQYF; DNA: TGTGCCAGCAGCTTGGAGCTAGCGGGACAGGAGCAGTACTTC
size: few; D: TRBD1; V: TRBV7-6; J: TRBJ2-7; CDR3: CASSLWTGGLNEQYF; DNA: TGTGCCAGCAGCTTATGGACAGGGGGTCTTAACGAGCAGTACTTC
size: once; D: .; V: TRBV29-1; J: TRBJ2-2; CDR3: CSIRGASLTGELFF; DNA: TGCAGCATTCGGGGGGCTTCCCTCACCGGGGAGCTGTTTTTT
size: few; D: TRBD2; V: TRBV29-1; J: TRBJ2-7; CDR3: CSVPNREGAEQYF; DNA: TGCAGCGTACCTAACCGGGAGGGAGCCGAGCAGTACTTC
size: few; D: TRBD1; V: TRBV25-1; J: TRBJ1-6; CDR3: CASSLGQGPLSPLHF; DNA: TGTGCCAGCAGTTTAGGACAGGGGCCCCTTTCACCCCTCCACTTT
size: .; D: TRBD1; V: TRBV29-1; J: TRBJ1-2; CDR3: CSTLSGTGGGYGYTF; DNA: TGCAGCACCTTATCGGGGACAGGGGGTGGCTATGGCTACACCTTC
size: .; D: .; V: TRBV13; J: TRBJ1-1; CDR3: CASSKITGANTEAFF; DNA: TGTGCCAGCAGCAAGATAACAGGTGCTAACACTGAAGCTTTCTTT
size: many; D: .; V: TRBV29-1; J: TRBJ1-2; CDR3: CSVVPVNYGYTF; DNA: TGCAGCGTTGTACCCGTGAACTATGGCTACACCTTC
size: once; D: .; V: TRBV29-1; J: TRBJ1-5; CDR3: CSVGDSVNSPQHF; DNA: TGCAGCGTTGGTGACAGCGTCAATTCACCCCAACATTTT
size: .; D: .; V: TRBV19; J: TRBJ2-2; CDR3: CASSIGGDGTGELFF; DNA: TGTGCCAGTAGTATAGGAGGGGATGGGACCGGGGAGCTGTTTTTT
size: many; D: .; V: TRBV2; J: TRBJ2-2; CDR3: CASSELAVELFF; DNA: TGTGCCAGCAGTGAATTAGCTGTGGAGCTGTTTTTT
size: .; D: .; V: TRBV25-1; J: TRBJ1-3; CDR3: CDPNAPTGSGNTIYF; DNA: TGTGACCCTAACGCGCCGACAGGATCTGGAAACACCATATATTTT
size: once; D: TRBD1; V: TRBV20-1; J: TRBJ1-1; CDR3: CSASEGARYTEAFF; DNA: TGCAGTGCTAGCGAGGGGGCGCGTTATACTGAAGCTTTCTTT
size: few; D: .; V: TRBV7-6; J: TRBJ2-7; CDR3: CASSFGQVQDEQYF; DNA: TGTGCCAGCAGCTTCGGGCAGGTGCAAGACGAGCAGTACTTC
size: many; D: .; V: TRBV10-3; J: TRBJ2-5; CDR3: CAISPREETQYF; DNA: TGTGCCATCAGTCCTAGGGAAGAGACCCAGTACTTC
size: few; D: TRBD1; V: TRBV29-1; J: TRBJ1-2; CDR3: CSVELFRGGGYTF; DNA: TGCAGCGTTGAACTATTCAGGGGGGGTGGCTACACCTTC
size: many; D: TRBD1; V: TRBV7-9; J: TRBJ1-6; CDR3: CASSKPTGDSPLHF; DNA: TGTGCCAGCAGCAAACCTACAGGGGATTCACCCCTCCACTTT
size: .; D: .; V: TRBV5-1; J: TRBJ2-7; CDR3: CASGLGVTNYEQYF; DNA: TGCGCCAGCGGTCTAGGGGTTACGAACTACGAGCAGTACTTC